These 30 T cell receptor beta chains share one sample of origin, sequenced in a study of T cell changes during pregnancy in multiple sclerosis. Libraries were prepared by immunoSEQ multiplex PCR; TCRdb keeps only in-frame clonotypes and omits some of them. The data contain 65,000 to 80,000 clones, approximately 93% of them singletons. The sequenced sample was peripheral blood, obtained in the second trimester of pregnancy. Receptors originate from a female donor with multiple sclerosis, enrolled in a pregnancy study.

The chain carries TRBV5-8 and TRBJ1-2; tentatively, D is TRBD1 (6 bases). Germline V gene lookup returns CDR1 SGHTS and CDR2 YDEGEE. Trimming removed 4 bases at V and 0 bases at J, with 13 bases between. The CDR3 sequence is 15 residues long. CDR3 in amino acids: CASSQIDRTNYGYTF. CDR3 nucleotide sequence: TGTGCCAGCAGCCAAATAGACAGGACTAACTATGGCTACACCTTC.

This sequence joins TRBV5-1 and TRBJ2-7; 7 positions match TRBD1. The CDR3 contains 16 residues. Germline-derived CDR1 and CDR2 are SGHRS and YFSETQ. Unmatched junction bases numbered 10, after V lost 2 bases and J lost 2 bases. For the CDR3, the DNA is TGCGCCAGCAGCTTAGACAGGGCCGACTCAGCCTACGAGCAGTACTTC. Translation: CASSLDRADSAYEQYF.

V is TRBV5-8 and J is TRBJ2-2, with 9 bases that match TRBD1. The ends lost 4 bases at V and 4 bases at J; junction bases unmatched: 8. The germline gives CDR1 SGHTS, CDR2 YDEGEE. This CDR3 comprises 16 residues. The DNA for the CDR3 is TGTGCCAGCAGCGACCCGGGACAGGGATTCACCGGGGAGCTGTTTTTT. Its protein is CASSDPGQGFTGELFF.

V gene TRBV28 combines with J gene TRBJ1-5; 7 bases map to TRBD1. Germline V CDR1 and CDR2: MDHEN, SYDVKM. The V gene end was trimmed by 5 bases and the J gene end by 2 bases; junction bases not matched to a gene: 12. This CDR3 has 17 amino acids. This chain's CDR3 is CASSPLQGFKGNQPQHF. The DNA of the CDR3 is TGTGCCAGCAGTCCACTACAGGGGTTTAAGGGCAATCAGCCCCAGCATTTT.

The chain's CDR3 is CASSFKTGELFF. In DNA, the CDR3 is TGTGCCAGCAGCTTCAAAACCGGGGAGCTGTTTTTT. The rearrangement uses TRBV7-3 and TRBJ2-2; D is unresolved. V lost 3 bases, J lost 5 bases, and 4 bases lay in between. This CDR3 spans 12 amino acids. From germline, CDR1 is SGHTA and CDR2 FQGTGA. Full variable domain (missing parts from reference TRBV7-3 and TRBJ2-2): GAGVSQTPSNKVTEKGKYVELRCDPISGHTALYWYRQSLGQGPEFLIYFQGTGAADDSGLPNDRFFAVRPEGSVSTLKIQRTERGDSAVYLCASSFKTGELFFGEGSRLTVL.

J is TRBJ1-1 and V is TRBV6-5, with D possibly matching TRBD1 (6 bases). Per germline, CDR1 MNHEY and CDR2 SVGAGI. The CDR3 totals 16 residues. Trimming removed 0 bases at V and 4 bases at J, with 15 bases between. The CDR3 here is CASSYSRSRGGTEAFF. In nucleotides, the CDR3 is TGTGCCAGCAGTTACTCGCGATCAAGGGGGGGCACTGAAGCTTTCTTT.

This chain connects TRBV4-1 to TRBJ2-1; no clear D gene. The germline V gene has CDR1 MGHRA and CDR2 YSYEKL. Trimming cost V 1 base and J 0 bases, with 10 bases left between them. This CDR3 region has 16 residues. The CDR3 DNA reads as TGCGCCAGCAGCCAAGTAAACATCGTCTCCTACAATGAGCAGTTCTTC. Translation gives CASSQVNIVSYNEQFF.

The chain carries TRBV11-3 and TRBJ2-1, with D perhaps TRBD2 (7 bases). CDR1 is SGHNT and CDR2 is YENEEA in the germline V gene. This CDR3 comprises 15 residues. The V and J ends lost 3 bases and 2 bases respectively, with 11 bases between them. The CDR3 sequence is CASSFRGGAYNEQFF. DNA of the CDR3: TGTGCCAGCAGCTTTAGGGGGGGGGCCTACAATGAGCAGTTCTTC.

The chain recombines TRBV5-1 with TRBJ2-1; D might be TRBD1 (5 bases). Germline CDR1 and CDR2: SGHRS and YFSETQ. V dropped 7 bases and J dropped 6 bases, with 14 bases sitting between them. The CDR3 covers 13 residues. Here the CDR3 reads CASAYQDTNEQFF. In DNA form, the CDR3 reads TGCGCCAGCGCGTACCAGGACACCAATGAGCAGTTCTTC.

The chain combines TRBV5-8 with TRBJ2-1; possible D gene TRBD2, 5 bases. The CDR3 runs 10 residues. CDR1 SGHTS and CDR2 YDEGEE come from the germline V gene. V lost 6 bases and J lost 10, with 8 bases in between. CDR3 protein: CASMRVEQFF. As DNA, the CDR3 is TGTGCCAGCATGCGGGTGGAGCAGTTCTTC.

The rearrangement uses TRBV6-5 and TRBJ1-2, with 9 bases aligning to TRBD1. The J segment lost 3 bases and the V segment lost 6 bases, leaving 5 bases of the junction unmatched. Germline CDR1 reads MNHEY; CDR2 reads SVGAGI. The CDR3 covers 14 residues. The CDR3 region is CASSPGQGDYGYTF. The DNA of the CDR3 is TGTGCCAGCAGCCCGGGACAGGGTGACTATGGCTACACCTTC.

The chain combines TRBV7-9 with TRBJ1-6, with 9 positions matching TRBD1. The CDR3 runs to 16 residues. The germline V gene has CDR1 SEHNR and CDR2 FQNEAQ (reference sequence). V gave up 5 bases and J gave up 5 bases; unmatched junction bases: 7. In nucleotides, the CDR3 is TGTGCCAGCAGCACGGGACAGGGCATGGATAATTCACCCCTCCACTTT. This codes for CASSTGQGMDNSPLHF.

This clone was seen only once. The chain carries TRBV27 and TRBJ2-4, with D perhaps TRBD1 (5 bases). CDR1 and CDR2 (germline): MNHEY, SMNVEV (reference sequence). V shed 4 bases and J shed 3 bases, with 7 bases lying between them. The CDR3 runs 13 residues. CDR3 region: CASSWTHKNIQYF. CDR3 coding DNA: TGTGCCAGCAGTTGGACACACAAAAACATTCAGTACTTC.

V usage is TRBV11-1 and J usage is TRBJ2-2; D gene unclear. CDR3 length: 16 amino acids. The germline V gene encodes CDR1 SGHAT and CDR2 FQDESV (reference sequence). V lost 1 base to trimming and J lost 4 bases, with 13 bases between them. The CDR3 region is CASSLESGSATGELFF. CDR3 nucleotides: TGTGCCAGCAGCTTAGAATCTGGCAGCGCCACCGGGGAGCTGTTTTTT.

The rearrangement joins TRBV6-5 to TRBJ2-1, with 9 bases matching TRBD2. The CDR3 has 15 residues. Germline CDR1 MNHEY, CDR2 SVGAGI. Trimming at V came to 6 bases and at J to 4 bases, leaving 7 bases not matched to a gene. The DNA of the CDR3 is TGTGCCAGCAGCCAGAGTAGCGGGGGATACAATGAGCAGTTCTTC. The encoded protein is CASSQSSGGYNEQFF.

This chain connects TRBV5-6 to TRBJ1-1; maybe TRBD1 (6 bases). The germline V gene has CDR1 SGHDT and CDR2 YYEEEE. This CDR3 region has 14 residues. Trimming cost V 6 bases and J 1 base, with 13 bases left between them. Here the CDR3 DNA reads TGTGCCAGCACGGTCGCAGGGGCGAACACTGAAGCTTTCTTT. Residues: CASTVAGANTEAFF.

V usage is TRBV27 and J usage is TRBJ1-1; D is uncertain. Trimming pared 6 bases from V and 2 bases from J, leaving 19 bases between. CDR1 is MNHEY and CDR2 is SMNVEV in the germline V gene (reference sequence). The CDR3 loop spans 16 amino acids. The CDR3 DNA reads as TGTGCCAGCAGGATTTCGATTCGGGGTCGAAACACTGAAGCTTTCTTT. Residues: CASRISIRGRNTEAFF.

This chain uses TRBV7-8 with TRBJ1-5, with 10 positions matching TRBD1. Germline V gives CDR1 SGHVS, CDR2 FQNEAQ. The CDR3 length is 17 residues. Trimming at V came to 4 bases and at J to 5 bases, leaving 11 bases not matched to a gene. The CDR3 bases are TGTGCCAGCAGCTGGGGTTCCGGACAGGGGGTCGATCAGCCCCAGCATTTT. The encoded protein is CASSWGSGQGVDQPQHF.

This clone showed up just once. The genes are TRBV21-1 and TRBJ2-4; TRBD1 reflects the table's D call only, with no check against the DNA. TRBV21-1 is designated a pseudogene. The CDR3 loop spans 16 amino acids. CDR3 sequence (DNA): TGTGCCAGCAGCCCCCGGACAGCTCTAGCCAAAAACATTCAGTACTTC. Protein: CASSPRTALAKNIQYF.

The chain couples TRBV9 to TRBJ1-3; 9 bases fit TRBD1. The CDR3 extends over 17 amino acids. V was pared by 3 bases and J by 4 bases, with 11 bases of the junction left unmatched. In germline, CDR1 is SGDLS, CDR2 YYNGEE. The CDR3 nucleotides read TGTGCCAGCAGCGGAGGAACGGACAGGGGCCTAGGAAACACCATATATTTT. Its translation: CASSGGTDRGLGNTIYF.

Here the CDR3 DNA reads TGTGCCAGCAGCTTAGTGAGGGGGTCTGGGGCCAACGTCCTGACTTTC. Translating gives CASSLVRGSGANVLTF. V gene TRBV7-6 combines with J gene TRBJ2-6, with D perhaps matching TRBD1 (6 bases). CDR3 size: 16 residues. V was pared by 1 base and J by 1 base, with 8 bases between. The germline V gene encodes CDR1 SGHVS and CDR2 FNYEAQ.

The CDR3 here is CASSPRLGAGYGYTF. The CDR3 DNA reads as TGTGCCAGCAGCCCCCGTCTGGGAGCAGGCTATGGCTACACCTTC. The genes are TRBV6-5 and TRBJ1-2; no definite D call. The CDR3 consists of 15 residues. The ends were cut back, 6 bases at V and 4 bases at J, with 18 bases in the middle. The germline gives CDR1 MNHEY, CDR2 SVGAGI.

The chain links TRBV9 to TRBJ1-1; no reliable D call. Trimming removed 0 bases from V and 4 bases from J, with 16 bases in between. This CDR3 region has 16 residues. CDR1 and CDR2 (germline): SGDLS, YYNGEE. The chain's CDR3 is CASSVGRSNLGTEAFF. As DNA, the CDR3 is TGTGCCAGCAGCGTAGGGAGATCCAATCTGGGCACTGAAGCTTTCTTT.

This clone was found once. The chain couples TRBV7-9 to TRBJ1-5; TRBD1 agrees at 8 bases. CDR3 length equals 15 residues. With 4 bases clipped from V and 6 bases from J, the junction kept 8 bases outside the gene matches. Germline loops: CDR1 SEHNR, CDR2 FQNEAQ (reference sequence). The CDR3 is CASSSEAGGLQPQHF. In nucleotides, the CDR3 is TGTGCCAGCAGCTCAGAGGCAGGGGGCCTTCAGCCCCAGCATTTT.

The genes are TRBV4-1 and TRBJ2-1; TRBD2 matches at 10 bases. The CDR3 has 17 amino acids. Losses at the gene ends were 3 bases for V and 8 bases for J; bases not matched to a gene: 13. Germline values: CDR1 MGHRA, CDR2 YSYEKL. Here the CDR3 reads CASSHPPPGLARDEQFF. The CDR3 nucleotides are TGCGCCAGCAGCCACCCCCCTCCGGGACTAGCGCGGGATGAGCAGTTCTTC.

The chain uses TRBV6-5 and TRBJ2-7; a possible D gene is TRBD2 (6 bases). Germline assignment: CDR1 MNHEY and CDR2 SVGAGI. Between the trimmed V and J ends, which lost 2 bases and 3 bases, there was a span of 11 bases. The CDR3 length is 14 residues. This CDR3 is CASSYVEGNYEQYF. DNA of the CDR3: TGTGCCAGCAGTTACGTGGAGGGGAACTACGAGCAGTACTTC.

The rearrangement uses TRBV18 and TRBJ2-3; no clear D. Trimming shortened V by 0 bases and J by 7 bases, and 5 bases separated the two germline ends. The CDR3 is made up of 12 amino acids. Germline V CDR1 and CDR2: KGHSH, LQKENI. The CDR3, as DNA: TGTGCCAGCTCACCACCGGAGAATACGCAGTATTTT. Its translation is CASSPPENTQYF. The entire variable domain, with the rest obtained from reference TRBV18 and TRBJ2-3, is as follows: NAGVMQNPRHLVRRRGQEARLRCSPMKGHSHVYWYRQLPEEGLKFMVYLQKENIIDESGMPKERFSAEFPKEGPSILRIQQVVRGDSAAYFCASSPPENTQYFGPGTRLTVL.

This sequence joins TRBV5-8 and TRBJ2-6; D is possibly TRBD1 (6 bases). This CDR3 has 14 amino acids. Germline CDR1 is SGHTS and CDR2 is YDEGEE. The V gene lost 0 bases and the J gene lost 9 bases, with 10 bases spanning the gap. CDR3: CASSLGARGNVLTF. The CDR3 nucleotides read TGTGCCAGCAGCTTGGGGGCCAGGGGCAACGTCCTGACTTTC.

This clone occurred once. V usage is TRBV30 and J usage is TRBJ2-7, with D maybe TRBD1 (5 bases). V lost 2 bases to trimming and J lost 4 bases, with 15 bases between them. The CDR3 extends over 14 amino acids. In germline, CDR1 is GTSNPN, CDR2 SVGIG (reference sequence). The chain's CDR3 is CAWSNRGRKYEQYF. The CDR3 DNA is TGTGCCTGGAGTAATAGGGGTCGCAAATACGAGCAGTACTTC.

The chain combines TRBV9 with TRBJ2-7; the D gene is possibly TRBD2 (6 bases). V dropped 1 base and J dropped 5 bases, with 7 bases sitting between them. The germline V gene has CDR1 SGDLS and CDR2 YYNGEE. The CDR3 spans 12 residues. The CDR3 protein is CASSVSGDEQYF. The CDR3 region has the DNA TGTGCCAGCAGCGTATCGGGGGACGAGCAGTACTTC.